This is a list of T cell receptor beta chains from one sample in a study of identical twins. TCRdb itself ran the 5' RACE reads through MiXCR, one entry per CDR3 protein. The sample carries under 300,000 distinct CDR3 sequences, approximately 8.6% recorded once. These data were also filed under a second study, of yellow fever vaccine responses in identical twins.

The sample comprised CD8+ T cells sorted from blood. These TCRs come from a young woman in good health. Each CDR3 is given with its conserved first and last residue. D genes are given only for firm matches. Clone size is given for some rows only: seen once, a few or many times, or a class if the clone is expanded.

d_gene	j_gene	abundance	v_gene	CDR3aa	CDR3nt
TRBD2	TRBJ2-1	NA	TRBV12-3/TRBV12-4	CASEDGLAGHNEQFF	TGTGCCAGCGAGGACGGACTAGCGGGGCACAATGAGCAGTTCTTC
NA	TRBJ2-7	NA	TRBV21-1	CASSGPPGQPRLYSYEQYF	TGTGCCAGCAGCGGGCCCCCGGGACAGCCACGACTTTACTCCTACGAGCAGTACTTC
NA	TRBJ2-6	few	TRBV7-9	CASSSPPSSGANVLTF	TGTGCCAGCAGCTCCCCTCCGAGCTCTGGGGCCAACGTCCTGACTTTC
NA	TRBJ2-3	NA	TRBV12-3/TRBV12-4	CASSSGPGPDTQYF	TGTGCCAGCAGTTCCGGACCCGGCCCAGATACGCAGTATTTT
TRBD2	TRBJ2-1	NA	TRBV7-3	CASSPRLAPYNEQFF	TGTGCCAGCAGCCCCAGACTAGCGCCCTACAATGAGCAGTTCTTC
TRBD1	TRBJ2-7	NA	TRBV6-5	CASSYSKGAEQYF	TGTGCCAGCAGTTACTCGAAGGGGGCAGAGCAGTACTTC
NA	TRBJ2-1	NA	TRBV11-2	CASSAMGWGVSDEQFF	TGTGCCAGCAGCGCTATGGGGTGGGGGGTGTCTGATGAGCAGTTCTTC
TRBD1	TRBJ2-6	many	TRBV11-1	CASSLVPDRVSGANVLTF	TGTGCCAGCAGCTTAGTTCCGGACAGGGTGTCGGGGGCCAACGTCCTGACTTTC
NA	TRBJ1-1	few	TRBV6-6	CSSSDVDTIEAFF	TGTTCCAGCAGTGATGTGGACACCATTGAAGCTTTCTTT
NA	TRBJ2-1	many	TRBV12-3/TRBV12-4	CASSPGLAVHEQFF	TGTGCCAGCAGTCCCGGACTCGCAGTCCATGAGCAGTTCTTC
NA	TRBJ2-5	few	TRBV4-3	CASSQGRDVSWTQYF	TGCGCCAGCAGCCAAGGGCGGGATGTTAGTTGGACCCAGTACTTC
TRBD2	TRBJ2-1	many	TRBV11-2	CASSLDRAGGPYEQFF	TGTGCCAGCAGCTTAGATAGGGCGGGGGGGCCCTATGAGCAGTTCTTC
TRBD2	TRBJ2-7	few	TRBV20-1	CSARSSGTSEQYF	TGCAGTGCTAGGTCTAGCGGGACTAGCGAGCAGTACTTC
NA	TRBJ2-2	many	TRBV12-3/TRBV12-4	CASEPTGELFF	TGTGCCAGCGAGCCGACCGGGGAGCTGTTTTTT
TRBD2	TRBJ2-7	NA	TRBV7-2	CASRVAGGGYEQYF	TGTGCCAGCAGGGTAGCGGGAGGGGGCTACGAGCAGTACTTC
TRBD2	TRBJ2-1	few	TRBV27	CASSPLAGGNLNEQFF	TGTGCCAGCAGTCCCCTAGCGGGGGGAAATCTTAATGAGCAGTTCTTC
TRBD1	TRBJ2-5	few	TRBV20-1	CSGRAGGMETQYF	TGCAGTGGCCGGGCAGGGGGCATGGAGACCCAGTACTTC
NA	TRBJ1-5	many	TRBV7-2	CASTSGGPQHF	TGTGCCAGCACCTCGGGGGGGCCCCAGCATTTT
NA	TRBJ2-7	NA	TRBV20-1	CSARDKFYEQYF	TGCAGTGCTAGAGATAAGTTTTACGAGCAGTACTTC
TRBD1	TRBJ2-2	few	TRBV27	CASSLYRGRVGGELFF	TGTGCCAGCAGTTTATACAGGGGGCGGGTTGGCGGGGAGCTGTTTTTT
NA	TRBJ1-5	few	TRBV4-3	CASSQERDNQPQHF	TGCGCCAGCAGCCAAGAGAGGGACAATCAGCCCCAGCATTTT
NA	TRBJ1-2	many	TRBV9	CASSADGGYTF	TGTGCCAGCAGCGCAGACGGTGGCTACACCTTC
NA	TRBJ1-1	NA	TRBV4-3	CASSQSSGLNTEAFF	TGCGCCAGCAGCCAATCCTCGGGACTCAACACTGAAGCTTTCTTT
TRBD2	TRBJ2-1	NA	TRBV4-3	CASSPRLAGADEQFF	TGCGCCAGCAGCCCTCGACTAGCGGGAGCCGATGAGCAGTTCTTC
NA	TRBJ2-5	few	TRBV9	CASSVLAGGETQYF	TGTGCCAGCAGCGTACTCGCGGGCGGTGAGACCCAGTACTTC
NA	TRBJ2-7	NA	TRBV7-9	CASTSTGPYEQYF	TGTGCCAGCACCTCAACTGGTCCCTACGAGCAGTACTTC
NA	TRBJ1-6	NA	TRBV7-3	CASSLDSLRGSPLHF	TGTGCCAGCAGCCTAGACAGTCTCCGTGGTTCACCCCTCCACTTT
TRBD1	TRBJ1-5	NA	TRBV2	CASSDDRVGNQPQHF	TGTGCCAGCAGTGACGACAGGGTGGGAAATCAGCCCCAGCATTTT
NA	TRBJ2-5	NA	TRBV7-6	CASSATPQETQYF	TGTGCCAGCAGCGCGACTCCCCAAGAGACCCAGTACTTC
NA	TRBJ2-1	few	TRBV7-9	CASSLVGVALHNEQFF	TGTGCCAGCAGCCTAGTGGGGGTAGCGCTACACAATGAGCAGTTCTTC
NA	TRBJ2-1	many	TRBV15	CATSGAGDSASYNEQFF	TGTGCCACCAGCGGAGCTGGGGACTCCGCCTCCTACAATGAGCAGTTCTTC
NA	TRBJ2-1	few	TRBV10-2	CASSITGSKSYNEQFF	TGCGCCAGCAGTATAACCGGGAGCAAATCCTACAATGAGCAGTTCTTC
NA	TRBJ1-2	NA	TRBV25-1	CASSEIDSDYGYTF	TGTGCCAGCAGTGAAATCGACAGTGACTATGGCTACACCTTC
TRBD1	TRBJ2-1	NA	TRBV3-1	CASRKTGGAEFDNEQFF	TGTGCCAGCAGGAAGACAGGGGGCGCAGAATTTGACAATGAGCAGTTCTTC
NA	TRBJ2-3	many	TRBV28	CASSFARGDTQYF	TGTGCCAGCAGTTTCGCCCGGGGAGATACGCAGTATTTT
NA	TRBJ2-7	many	TRBV11-2	CASSPYGADEQYF	TGTGCCAGCAGCCCCTACGGGGCAGACGAGCAGTACTTC
NA	TRBJ2-2	many	TRBV5-6	CASSFSRVGTGELFF	TGTGCCAGCAGCTTTTCCCGGGTTGGCACCGGGGAGCTGTTTTTT
NA	TRBJ2-1	NA	TRBV3-1	CACSLWDTTSSYNEQFF	TGTGCCTGCAGCCTGTGGGACACGACGAGCTCCTACAATGAGCAGTTCTTC
NA	TRBJ2-5	NA	TRBV29-1	CSVDGLGLSITYQETQYF	TGCAGCGTTGACGGACTCGGACTCTCGATAACTTACCAAGAGACCCAGTACTTC
TRBD1	TRBJ2-7	NA	TRBV19	CASSLGQGVNLEQYF	TGTGCCAGTAGTCTGGGACAGGGGGTAAACCTGGAGCAGTACTTC